This TCR beta chain was sequenced during a study of Graves' ophthalmopathy and Graves' hyperthyroidism. This clonotype came up many times. The antigen is undetermined. From germline, CDR1 is SGHTS and CDR2 YDEGEE. The V end lost 1 base, the J end lost 7 bases, and 11 bases lay between the germline ends. The CDR3 has 13 residues. The study's findings and limits: Blood contained most expanded thyroid clonotypes exceeding 0.001 frequency.

Amplification of TCR beta CDR3 regions used RNA transcripts. Following a first-round RT-PCR that used HTBI primers, a second-round multiplex PCR was carried out. TCRdb redid the calling of the multiplex PCR reads with MiXCR, one entry per CDR3 protein. Of roughly 700,000 distinct CDR3 sequences listed, roughly 40% are singletons. Sequences were obtained from peripheral blood. The chain recombines TRBV5-8 with TRBJ1-2; tentatively, D is TRBD1 (6 bases). This sequence originates from an adult man with Graves' ophthalmopathy. As DNA, the CDR3 is TGTGCCAGCAGCTTGTCAGGGGTTGTTGGCTACACCTTC. Protein sequence: CASSLSGVVGYTF. The whole variable domain, filled in from reference TRBV5-8 and TRBJ1-2, reads EAGVTQSPTHLIKTRGQQATLRCSPISGHTSVYWYQQALGLGLQFLLWYDEGEERNRGNFPPRFSGRQFPNYSSELNVNALELEDSALYLCASSLSGVVGYTFGSGTRLTVV.